The 24 T cell receptor beta chains in this list originate from one sample, sequenced in a study of Ad26.COV2.S vaccination and SARS-CoV-2 variants. Profiled with immunoSEQ multiplex PCR; TCRdb holds only in-frame clones, not every one. The sample includes 250,000 to 300,000 clones, about 87% of them seen just once. Treatment described: around 19 received Ad26.COV2.S at low or high dose, single or two shots; about 5 received placebo; per-sample allocation not given. Vaccine and placebo recipients were sampled on day 63 after the first injection. The source material was peripheral blood, sampled in a trial of Ad26.COV2.S vaccine versus placebo. Source of these receptors: a person between 18 and 59 years old who received the Ad26.COV2.S COVID-19 vaccine or a placebo.

The table lists this clone with a count of one. The rearrangement links TRBV19 to TRBJ2-5; D unclear. The CDR3 is 13 residues long. Germline V CDR1 and CDR2: LNHDA, SQIVND (reference sequence). The V gene lost 9 bases and the J gene lost 1 base, with 12 bases spanning the gap. This CDR3 reads CASEDGTQETQYF. The DNA for the CDR3 is TGTGCCAGCGAGGACGGCACCCAAGAGACCCAGTACTTC.

The J gene is TRBJ2-7, the V gene TRBV11-2; tentatively, D is TRBD1 (6 bases). Germline values: CDR1 SGHAT, CDR2 FQNNGV. The CDR3 spans 14 residues. V dropped 1 base and J dropped 6 bases, with 13 bases sitting between them. CDR3 coding DNA: TGTGCCAGCAGCTTAGTACCGGAGACAGGCGAGCAGTACTTC. Translated, it gives CASSLVPETGEQYF.

V usage is TRBV5-4 and J usage is TRBJ2-1; 10 bases agree with TRBD1. Germline trimming cut 4 bases from V and 9 bases from J; bases unmatched to any gene: 7. The germline V gene encodes CDR1 SGHNT and CDR2 YYREEE (reference sequence). The CDR3 runs 14 residues. The CDR3 DNA follows: TGTGCCAGCAGCCCCGGGACAGGGGTTTTTGAGCAGTTCTTC. It is translated as CASSPGTGVFEQFF.

This clone occurred a few times. The V and J genes are TRBV7-6 and TRBJ1-6; TRBD1 might be the D (5 bases). This CDR3 has 17 amino acids. Germline assignment: CDR1 SGHVS and CDR2 FNYEAQ. Between the trimmed V and J ends, which lost 1 base and 7 bases, there was a span of 17 bases. The CDR3 spells CASSLVESGHGNSPLHF. CDR3 nucleotide sequence: TGTGCCAGCAGCTTAGTTGAGTCCGGACACGGCAATTCACCCCTCCACTTT.

The CDR3 sequence is CASRDTDYGYTF. CDR3 coding DNA: TGCGCCAGCAGGGACACCGACTATGGCTACACCTTC. The chain has TRBV5-1 and TRBJ1-2; D perhaps matches TRBD1 (5 bases). Trimming stripped 5 bases from V and 3 bases from J, with 8 bases between. CDR1 and CDR2 from the germline V gene are SGHRS and YFSETQ. This CDR3 is 12 amino acids long.

This chain uses TRBV19 with TRBJ1-1; D is unclear. Germline-derived CDR1 and CDR2 are LNHDA and SQIVND (reference sequence). Trimming left V 7 bases short and J 7 bases short, with 13 bases between. The CDR3 is 12 amino acids. CDR3: CASTLGEFEAFF. The CDR3 DNA follows: TGTGCCAGTACCTTGGGAGAGTTTGAAGCTTTCTTT.

V usage is TRBV12-5 and J usage is TRBJ2-2; D may be TRBD1 (6 bases). The germline V and J ends were trimmed by 6 bases and 3 bases, with 14 bases remaining between them. CDR3 length equals 15 residues. Per the germline V gene, CDR1 is LGHNT and CDR2 is FRNRAP. CDR3 DNA: TGTGCTAGTGGCCCAGCCTCAGGGGACACCGGGGAGCTGTTTTTT. It specifies CASGPASGDTGELFF.

The rearrangement joins TRBV5-1 to TRBJ1-1; 7 nucleotides align to TRBD1. Germline V gene sequence: CDR1 SGHRS, CDR2 YFSETQ. The trim removed 8 bases at V and 2 bases at J, leaving 6 bases unmatched. The CDR3 contains 13 residues. CDR3 residues: CARVRQGNTEAFF. CDR3 nucleotide sequence: TGCGCCAGAGTGAGACAGGGCAACACTGAAGCTTTCTTT.

The chain recombines TRBV9 with TRBJ1-4; the D is unclear. The CDR3 extends over 15 amino acids. Germline values: CDR1 SGDLS, CDR2 YYNGEE. Trimming stripped 2 bases from V and 8 bases from J, with 16 bases between. CDR3 bases: TGTGCCAGCAGCGTGTCGGGCGGCCCGGGCGAAAAACTGTTTTTT. Protein product: CASSVSGGPGEKLFF.

This clone was seen a few times. The genes are TRBV21-1 and TRBJ1-2; the table's D call TRBD1 went unverified against the DNA. TRBV21-1 corresponds to a pseudogene. This CDR3 comprises 13 residues. The CDR3 nucleotides are TGTGCCAGCAGCAAACAGGGGAACTATGGCTACACCTTC. Translated: CASSKQGNYGYTF.

Details on this clone: Additional DNA sequences in this sample encode the identical CDR3. V gene TRBV6-5 combines with J gene TRBJ1-2; weak D call: TRBD1 (5 bases). This CDR3 region has 13 residues. The V end was cut by 6 bases, the J end by 5 bases, with 13 bases between. Germline CDR1 MNHEY, CDR2 SVGAGI. This CDR3 reads CASSPDRGYGYTF. The CDR3 DNA is TGTGCCAGCAGCCCAGACAGAGGATATGGCTACACCTTC.

The chain is built from TRBV6-4 and TRBJ2-1; TRBD2 agrees at 11 bases. The CDR3 totals 16 residues. J was trimmed by 4 bases and V by 5 bases; bases with no gene match: 7. In germline, CDR1 is MRHNA, CDR2 SNTAGT. The CDR3 DNA sequence: TGTGCCAGCAGTCCTATAGCGGGGGGGCAGTACAATGAGCAGTTCTTC. Its protein product is CASSPIAGGQYNEQFF.

This chain connects TRBV4-3 to TRBJ1-2, with 12 bases fitting TRBD1. This CDR3 is built from 16 residues. J was trimmed by 7 bases and V by 5 bases; bases with no gene match: 11. Germline V lookup: CDR1 LGHNA, CDR2 YSLEER. Here the CDR3 DNA reads TGCGCCAGCAGCGGATCCGGGACAGGGGGCCTATTTGGCTACACCTTC. It translates to CASSGSGTGGLFGYTF.

The chain has TRBV2 and TRBJ2-2; D is perhaps TRBD1 (5 bases). The germline V gene encodes CDR1 SNHLY and CDR2 FYNNEI. The V gene lost 0 bases and the J gene lost 6 bases, with 14 bases spanning the gap. The CDR3 consists of 16 residues. The CDR3 loop is CASSEARPGQSGELFF. In nucleotides, the CDR3 is TGTGCCAGCAGTGAAGCCCGCCCAGGGCAGTCCGGGGAGCTGTTTTTT.

The chain combines TRBV6-5 with TRBJ2-1; the D is unclear. There are 13 residues in the CDR3. CDR1 and CDR2 (germline): MNHEY, SVGAGI. V dropped 6 bases and J dropped 7 bases, with 13 bases sitting between them. CDR3 sequence: CASSPLPENEQFF. CDR3 bases: TGTGCCAGCAGCCCACTTCCAGAGAATGAGCAGTTCTTC.

The chain links TRBV30 to TRBJ1-2; no definite D call. The germline gives CDR1 GTSNPN, CDR2 SVGIG (reference sequence). The V gene lost 0 bases and the J gene lost 8 bases, with 10 bases spanning the gap. The CDR3 has 12 residues. Here the CDR3 reads CAWSVAARGYTF. In DNA form, the CDR3 reads TGTGCCTGGAGTGTGGCAGCCAGGGGCTACACCTTC.

The rearrangement uses TRBV20-1 and TRBJ2-3; D call uncertain. CDR3 length: 11 amino acids. Germline CDR1 and CDR2: DFQATT and SNEGSKA (reference sequence). V was trimmed by 0 bases and J by 7 bases, leaving 5 bases between them. CDR3 sequence: CSARDKNTQYF. The CDR3 region has the DNA TGCAGTGCTAGAGATAAAAATACGCAGTATTTT.

The gene calls are TRBV5-1 and TRBJ1-4, with D possibly being TRBD1 (5 bases). From germline, CDR1 is SGHRS and CDR2 YFSETQ. The CDR3 extends over 13 amino acids. The V end was cut by 0 bases, the J end by 5 bases, with 5 bases between. The CDR3 bases are TGCGCCAGCAGCTTGGCAGGGAATGAAAAACTGTTTTTT. As protein: CASSLAGNEKLFF.

The chain carries TRBV9 and TRBJ2-5; weak D call: TRBD1 (7 bases). Germline loops: CDR1 SGDLS, CDR2 YYNGEE. V was trimmed by 2 bases and J by 2 bases, leaving 16 bases between them. The CDR3 is 16 amino acids. CDR3 sequence: CASSVGRGATQETQYF. CDR3 nucleotide sequence: TGTGCCAGCAGCGTTGGCAGGGGGGCCACGCAAGAGACCCAGTACTTC.

V is TRBV11-2 and J is TRBJ2-7, with 7 nucleotides matching TRBD2. The CDR3 totals 14 residues. Germline V gene lookup returns CDR1 SGHAT and CDR2 FQNNGV. The V segment lost 5 bases and the J segment 7 bases; nucleotides outside the gene matches: 11. The CDR3 nucleotides are TGTGCCAGCAGCGCAGGGACTACCAATATTGAGCAGTACTTC. This sequence encodes CASSAGTTNIEQYF.

The chain combines TRBV4-1 with TRBJ1-2; a weak D match, TRBD1 (6 bases). Germline-derived CDR1 and CDR2 are MGHRA and YSYEKL. This CDR3 comprises 16 residues. V was clipped by 1 base and J by 2 bases, with 14 bases between them. CDR3 sequence (DNA): TGCGCCAGCAGCCAAGTCGTTCAAAGGGGGAACTATGGCTACACCTTC. It translates to CASSQVVQRGNYGYTF.

This clone was recorded once. The rearrangement joins TRBV9 to TRBJ2-1; TRBD2 aligns across 11 bases. Germline CDR1 reads SGDLS; CDR2 reads YYNGEE. J gave up 0 bases and V 4 bases, and 15 bases lay outside the gene matches. This CDR3 contains 20 residues. CDR3 sequence: CASSLKLAGAGLSSYNEQFF. The CDR3 DNA reads TGTGCCAGCAGCTTAAAACTAGCGGGGGCCGGCTTGAGCTCCTACAATGAGCAGTTCTTC.

The count of this clone is one. The chain is built from TRBV5-1 and TRBJ1-2; unclear D gene. The CDR3 is made up of 17 amino acids. V lost 0 bases and J lost 2, with 17 bases in between. Germline lookup yields CDR1 SGHRS and CDR2 YFSETQ. The CDR3 reads CASSLGPSPLLNYGYTF. The DNA for the CDR3 is TGCGCCAGCAGCTTGGGACCCAGTCCCCTTTTGAACTATGGCTACACCTTC.

This clone was detected only once. The chain couples TRBV27 to TRBJ2-5; no clear D. Germline CDR1 reads MNHEY; CDR2 reads SMNVEV (reference sequence). This CDR3 contains 15 residues. V was clipped by 7 bases and J by 2 bases, with 17 bases between them. DNA of the CDR3: TGTGCCAGCACCCTCGTGTACAGTGATCAAGAGACCCAGTACTTC. It yields the protein CASTLVYSDQETQYF.